The 11 T cell receptor beta chains below all came from one sample that was sequenced in a study of OX40 agonist ivuxolimab in advanced cancers. Produced via immunoSEQ multiplex PCR; TCRdb's table is partial and in-frame only. The data contain approximately 60,000 clones, 92% of them singletons. Sequences were derived from CD4+ or CD8+ T cells sorted from blood, sampled in a trial of the OX40 agonist ivuxolimab. The receptors come from an adult with an advanced solid tumor such as melanoma, head and neck, liver or kidney cancer.

The chain recombines TRBV7-9 with TRBJ2-1; D remains ambiguous. The CDR3 has 15 amino acids. The germline CDR1 and CDR2 sequences are SEHNR and FQNEAQ (reference sequence). Trimming cost V 4 bases and J 0 bases, with 10 bases left between them. DNA of the CDR3: TGTGCCAGCAGCTCCACTCCCAGCTCCTACAATGAGCAGTTCTTC. It encodes CASSSTPSSYNEQFF.

This rearrangement joins TRBV7-8 to TRBJ1-2; D is ambiguous. With 1 base removed from V and 4 bases from J, the gap between germline ends came to 10 bases. This CDR3 is built from 14 residues. The germline CDR1 and CDR2 sequences are SGHVS and FQNEAQ. The CDR3 is CASSLERQSYGYTF. The CDR3 coding sequence is TGTGCCAGCAGCTTAGAGCGTCAGTCCTATGGCTACACCTTC.

The chain carries TRBV5-1 and TRBJ1-2; D perhaps matches TRBD1 (5 bases). This CDR3 is 14 amino acids long. Germline assignment: CDR1 SGHRS and CDR2 YFSETQ. Trimming took 0 bases from V and 8 from J, leaving 14 bases between them. As DNA, the CDR3 is TGCGCCAGCAGCTTGGCACCTCCGGGGGACGGCTACACCTTC. This sequence encodes CASSLAPPGDGYTF.

The J gene is TRBJ2-5, the V gene TRBV11-3; D ambiguous. Germline V lookup: CDR1 SGHNT, CDR2 YENEEA. Trimming took 2 bases from V and 5 from J, leaving 9 bases between them. The CDR3 extends over 13 amino acids. This CDR3 reads CASSLRRLETQYF. In DNA, the CDR3 is TGTGCCAGCAGCTTAAGAAGGTTGGAGACCCAGTACTTC.

The chain has TRBV6-6 and TRBJ1-1; D is possibly TRBD1 (6 bases). Germline CDR1 reads MNHNY; CDR2 reads SVGAGI (reference sequence). The CDR3 extends over 14 amino acids. Trimming shortened V by 7 bases and J by 4 bases, and 16 bases separated the two germline ends. In DNA, the CDR3 is TGTGCCAGCATTAGGGGGAGGGCTTCCACTGAAGCTTTCTTT. Its translation: CASIRGRASTEAFF.

The CDR3 region is CAWRGTGGSYEQYF. The CDR3 coding sequence is TGTGCCTGGAGAGGGACAGGGGGGTCCTACGAGCAGTACTTC. This chain joins TRBV30 and TRBJ2-7; 11 positions agree with TRBD1. V dropped 3 bases and J dropped 1; count of bases not matched to a gene: 2. The length of the CDR3 is 14 residues. Looked up from germline, CDR1 is GTSNPN and CDR2 is SVGIG (reference sequence).

This chain links TRBV9 with TRBJ1-6, with D unclear. The CDR3 loop spans 14 amino acids. With 0 bases removed from V and 13 bases from J, the gap between germline ends came to 14 bases. CDR1 is SGDLS and CDR2 is YYNGEE in the germline V gene. The DNA for the CDR3 is TGTGCCAGCAGCGTAGGAGAGGCCAGTGGTCCCCTCCACTTT. This gives the protein CASSVGEASGPLHF.

The chain joins TRBV6-5 to TRBJ2-1; the D gene is possibly TRBD1 (5 bases). In germline, CDR1 is MNHEY, CDR2 SVGAGI. V was trimmed by 2 bases and J by 3 bases, leaving 14 bases between them. This CDR3 spans 16 amino acids. CDR3 sequence: CASSYGPPRGYNEQFF. The CDR3 region has the DNA TGTGCCAGCAGTTACGGGCCCCCAAGGGGCTACAATGAGCAGTTCTTC.

The genes are TRBV10-3 and TRBJ2-2; 9 positions match TRBD1. Germline V CDR1 and CDR2: ENHRY, SYGVKD. The length of the CDR3 is 16 residues. V lost 2 bases, J lost 6 bases, and 7 bases stayed unmatched. As DNA, the CDR3 is TGTGCCATCAGTGAGCCCCGGACAGGGGCCTCCGGGGAGCTGTTTTTT. It encodes CAISEPRTGASGELFF.

The chain couples TRBV2 to TRBJ2-7; D might be TRBD2 (6 bases). The CDR3 covers 12 residues. CDR1 and CDR2 (germline): SNHLY, FYNNEI. V was pared by 4 bases and J by 3 bases, with 7 bases between. This CDR3 reads CASSGAGYEQYF. The DNA for the CDR3 is TGTGCCAGCAGTGGAGCGGGCTACGAGCAGTACTTC.

The chain is built from TRBV11-3 and TRBJ1-4; D is possibly TRBD1 (5 bases). This CDR3 is 14 amino acids long. Trimming removed 5 bases from V and 5 bases from J, with 12 bases in between. Germline CDR1 is SGHNT and CDR2 is YENEEA. The CDR3 DNA follows: TGTGCCAGCAGCCCCGACAGACAAAATGAAAAACTGTTTTTT. Translated: CASSPDRQNEKLFF.